The 13 T cell receptor beta chains listed next were all sequenced from one sample in a study of cytomegalovirus exposure and HLA in healthy donors. The PCR had 60 Vbeta and 13 Jbeta primers. Profiled with immunoSEQ multiplex PCR; TCRdb holds only in-frame clones, not every one. In the table there are 210,000 or so clones, roughly 84% of which are singletons. Material for sequencing was PBMCs. The origin of the receptors is a human donor in good health.

In the case of this clone: Other DNA sequences from this sample encode an identical CDR3 as well. The V call is TRBV19, the J call TRBJ2-1; a possible D gene is TRBD2 (6 bases). Trimming removed 3 bases from V and 6 bases from J, with 12 bases in between. Germline V gene data show CDR1 as LNHDA and CDR2 as SQIVND (reference sequence). The CDR3 totals 14 residues. As DNA, the CDR3 is TGTGCCAGTAGTATGGGCAGGGAGGTCAATGAGCAGTTCTTC. It specifies CASSMGREVNEQFF.

The chain couples TRBV7-2 to TRBJ2-5; D is perhaps TRBD1 (6 bases). Germline V CDR1 and CDR2: SGHTA, FQGNSA. This CDR3 is built from 14 residues. The V end was cut by 1 base, the J end by 4 bases, with 10 bases between. CDR3 in amino acids: CASSLEYRVETQYF. CDR3 nucleotide sequence: TGTGCCAGCAGCTTAGAATACAGGGTAGAGACCCAGTACTTC.

The rearrangement uses TRBV5-5 and TRBJ2-7; D is perhaps TRBD2 (5 bases). The CDR3 is 13 residues long. V gave up 0 bases and J gave up 3 bases, with 7 bases separating them. Germline CDR1 SGHKS, CDR2 YYEKEE (reference sequence). The chain's CDR3 is CASSLVRGYEQYF. CDR3 bases: TGTGCCAGCAGCTTGGTTCGGGGCTACGAGCAGTACTTC. Full variable domain (remainder filled in from reference TRBV5-5 and TRBJ2-7): DAGVTQSPTHLIKTRGQQVTLRCSPISGHKSVSWYQQVLGQGPQFIFQYYEKEERGRGNFPDRFSARQFPNYSSELNVNALLLGDSALYLCASSLVRGYEQYFGPGTRLTVT.

The V gene is TRBV4-1, the J gene TRBJ2-7, with TRBD1 matching over 7 bases. After removal of 5 bases from V and 4 bases from J, the junction contained 17 bases not matched to a gene. Germline V gene data show CDR1 as MGHRA and CDR2 as YSYEKL. CDR3 length: 17 residues. The DNA of the CDR3 is TGCGCCAGCAGCACGCATTACGGGACAGAAGGATCATACGAGCAGTACTTC. This translates into CASSTHYGTEGSYEQYF.

The V call is TRBV27, the J call TRBJ1-4; TRBD1 matches at 8 bases. After removal of 6 bases from V and 7 bases from J, the junction contained 1 base not matched to a gene. Germline V gives CDR1 MNHEY, CDR2 SMNVEV (reference sequence). CDR3 length: 12 residues. CDR3 coding DNA: TGTGCCAGCAGAACAGGGGGTGAAAAACTGTTTTTT. Its protein product is CASRTGGEKLFF.

The CDR3 DNA follows: TGCGCCAGCAGCTTGGTAAGGAGCTCCTACAATGAGCAGTTCTTC. Translated: CASSLVRSSYNEQFF. This chain connects TRBV5-1 to TRBJ2-1; no firm D call. There are 15 residues in the CDR3. Germline CDR1 is SGHRS and CDR2 is YFSETQ. The V and J ends lost 0 bases and 0 bases respectively, with 7 bases between them.

The V gene is TRBV6-6, the J gene TRBJ1-1; a possible D gene is TRBD1 (5 bases). With 6 bases removed from V and 3 bases from J, the gap between germline ends came to 17 bases. This CDR3 comprises 15 residues. Germline V CDR1 and CDR2: MNHNY, SVGAGI (reference sequence). The CDR3 spells CASRSRGVGDTEAFF. The CDR3 nucleotides are TGTGCCAGCAGGTCCCGGGGGGTCGGGGACACTGAAGCTTTCTTT.

CDR3 sequence: CASSRSLRQMNTEAFF. CDR3 bases: TGCGCCAGCAGTAGGAGTTTAAGGCAGATGAACACTGAAGCTTTCTTT. The rearrangement links TRBV5-1 to TRBJ1-1, with D uncertain. The CDR3 loop spans 16 amino acids. Germline V lookup: CDR1 SGHRS, CDR2 YFSETQ. The V end lost 5 bases, the J end lost 0 bases, and 17 bases lay between the germline ends.

This chain joins TRBV7-3 and TRBJ2-1, with 12 bases identical to TRBD2. V gave up 4 bases and J gave up 4 bases; unmatched junction bases: 2. This CDR3 spans 15 amino acids. The germline V gene has CDR1 SGHTA and CDR2 FQGTGA. CDR3 sequence: CASSWTSGIYNEQFF. CDR3 DNA sequence: TGTGCCAGCAGCTGGACTAGCGGGATTTACAATGAGCAGTTCTTC.

About this clone itself: The limits of the CDR3 on the DNA are not certain, so only TCRdb's listed CDR3 is given. This chain's CDR3 is CASNKEWGRGSGANVLTF. The chain employs TRBV21-1 and TRBJ2-6; no DNA check was done on the table's D call, TRBD2. TRBV21-1 is annotated as a pseudogene. The CDR3 spans 18 residues, counting both ends.

The chain joins TRBV9 to TRBJ2-1; 11 positions match TRBD2. The CDR3 covers 16 residues. V lost 4 bases, J lost 7 bases, and 10 bases stayed unmatched. Germline V gene data show CDR1 as SGDLS and CDR2 as YYNGEE. CDR3 in amino acids: CASSSQTSGVLNEQFF. In DNA, the CDR3 is TGTGCCAGCAGCTCTCAGACTAGCGGGGTCCTAAATGAGCAGTTCTTC.

The gene calls are TRBV5-1 and TRBJ2-5; 7 bases are shared with TRBD1. CDR1 is SGHRS, CDR2 YFSETQ, per germline. Trimming removed 0 bases from V and 5 bases from J; junction bases left unmatched: 10. This CDR3 contains 16 residues. The DNA of the CDR3 is TGCGCCAGCAGCTTGGGGACAGGACGGATGTGGGAGACCCAGTACTTC. Its protein product is CASSLGTGRMWETQYF. Full variable domain (outside the CDR3, taken from reference TRBV5-1 and TRBJ2-5): KAGVTQTPRYLIKTRGQQVTLSCSPISGHRSVSWYQQTPGQGLQFLFEYFSETQRNKGNFPGRFSGRQFSNSRSEMNVSTLELGDSALYLCASSLGTGRMWETQYFGPGTRLLVL.

The J gene is TRBJ2-7, the V gene TRBV30; D is perhaps TRBD1 (5 bases). Germline-derived CDR1 and CDR2 are GTSNPN and SVGIG (reference sequence). This CDR3 is built from 16 residues. V was trimmed by 2 bases and J by 2 bases, leaving 19 bases between them. The CDR3 here is CAWSLIRGRSTYEQYF. The CDR3 region has the DNA TGTGCCTGGAGTTTAATAAGGGGAAGGTCAACCTACGAGCAGTACTTC.